This paragraph covers one TCR beta chain sequence. The sample originates from a study of cytomegalovirus exposure and HLA in healthy donors. Only in-frame clones appear in the TCRdb table, and some are missing; sequencing was by immunoSEQ multiplex PCR. This table has 250,000 to 350,000 clones, 85% to 90% appearing once. Germline V lookup: CDR1 MNHEY, CDR2 SMNVEV (reference sequence). CDR3 length: 15 amino acids. The V gene end was trimmed by 5 bases and the J gene end by 4 bases; junction bases not matched to a gene: 8. This chain links TRBV27 with TRBJ1-2, with 9 bases identical to TRBD1. Sequenced material: PBMCs. This TCR came from a woman aged 18-29 years in good health and CMV-seronegative. The CDR3 DNA reads TGTGCCAGCAGTCCATTACCGACAGGGGGCTATGGCTACACCTTC. Protein: CASSPLPTGGYGYTF.